Below, 2 T cell receptor beta chains from the same sample are listed, as sequenced in a study of vaccination and CD4 T cells after COVID-19. Sequenced with the Oncomine TCR Beta short-read assay was DNA taken from cultured CD4+ T cells. TCRdb passed the PCR reads through MiXCR, listing each CDR3 protein once. The sample contains 15,000 to 20,000 distinct CDR3 sequences, roughly 66% of which appear only once. As for treatment: approximately 10-day PBMC culture with coronavirus spike peptide pools or control peptides (ViraFEST assay). Their specific antigens are unknown. The sample comprised CD4+ T cells from blood, cultured in vitro. These receptors all stem from a human donor who had recovered from COVID-19.

For the CDR3, the DNA is TGTGCCAGCAGCTTGGACAACATTTATGGCTACACCTTC. Translated, it gives CASSLDNIYGYTF. The J gene is TRBJ1-2, the V gene TRBV11-2, with a weak D call TRBD1 (5 bases). V was trimmed by 3 bases and J by 5 bases, leaving 10 bases between them. The V gene's germline CDR1 is SGHAT and CDR2 FQNNGV. The CDR3 is 13 residues long.

The chain links TRBV2 to TRBJ1-4; D call uncertain. V lost 6 bases and J 6 bases, leaving 8 bases between the germline ends. CDR3 size: 12 residues. Germline assignment: CDR1 SNHLY and CDR2 FYNNEI. CDR3 sequence reads: CASRQFHEKLFF. Written as DNA, the CDR3 is TGTGCCAGCAGACAGTTTCATGAAAAACTGTTTTTT.